This TCR beta chain emerged from a study of technical replicates of blood from a handful of donors. This table comes from immunoSEQ multiplex PCR, and its TCRdb copy is limited to in-frame clones, with some not included. Of 85,000 to 100,000 clones listed, approximately 95% are singletons. The CDR3 totals 16 residues. CDR1 and CDR2 from the germline V gene are KGHSH and LQKENI. After removal of 1 base from V and 0 bases from J, the junction contained 4 bases not matched to a gene. This clone appeared a single time. This TCR was sampled from a human donor in good health. This rearrangement joins TRBV18 to TRBJ1-2; TRBD1 agrees at 8 bases. Material for sequencing was T cells isolated from PBMCs. The CDR3 reads CASSPLGQASNYGYTF. CDR3 bases: TGTGCCAGCTCACCACTGGGACAGGCTTCTAACTATGGCTACACCTTC. Full variable domain (missing parts from reference TRBV18 and TRBJ1-2): NAGVMQNPRHLVRRRGQEARLRCSPMKGHSHVYWYRQLPEEGLKFMVYLQKENIIDESGMPKERFSAEFPKEGPSILRIQQVVRGDSAAYFCASSPLGQASNYGYTFGSGTRLTVV.